The sequence of this T cell receptor beta chain was determined in a study of control samples from healthy donors and cancer patients. There are 13 residues in the CDR3. Germline CDR1 and CDR2: SGHRS and YFSETQ. The V gene lost 2 bases and the J gene lost 10 bases, with 15 bases spanning the gap. The protocol was immunoSEQ multiplex PCR, while the TCRdb copy is restricted to in-frame clones and leaves out a portion. The profile covers some 130,000 clones, with 80% to 95% appearing a single time and 4.5% to 7% taken by the ten largest. The clonotype was recovered from a man aged 18 to 29 in good health. The J gene is TRBJ1-1, the V gene TRBV5-1, with a tentative D call TRBD1 (6 bases). The sample was blood. The CDR3 nucleotides are TGCGCCAGCAGCTTTCCGGGGGGGCTTGCAGCTTTCTTT. Encoded protein: CASSFPGGLAAFF.